This passage covers 2 T cell receptor beta chains from one sample sequenced in a study of cytomegalovirus exposure and HLA in healthy donors (dated by TCRdb to 2016 to 2017). Library generation was performed with the immunoSEQ multiplex PCR assay. In its TCRdb copy, this immuneACCESS table keeps in-frame sequences only and misses some clones. Where compared with another copy, unresolved V genes explain less than half of these, and the others have no known cause. This sample has about 150,000 clones in its table, and around 83% of those were observed once. About 2.2% of the sample rests with the top ten. Specimen: PBMCs. The receptor source for this set is a human donor in good health.

V is TRBV5-8 and J is TRBJ2-5; TRBD1 matches 10 bases. Trimming removed 4 bases from V and 5 bases from J; junction bases left unmatched: 8. The germline gives CDR1 SGHTS, CDR2 YDEGEE. The CDR3 length is 15 residues. CDR3 region: CASSPRQGAGETQYF. As DNA, the CDR3 is TGTGCCAGCAGCCCCCGACAGGGGGCCGGCGAGACCCAGTACTTC.

The CDR3 is CASGRVYEQFF. The DNA for the CDR3 is TGCGCCAGCGGCAGGGTCTATGAGCAGTTCTTC. The chain has TRBV4-1 and TRBJ2-1; perhaps TRBD1 as D (5 bases). The CDR3 sequence is 11 residues long. Germline V lookup: CDR1 MGHRA, CDR2 YSYEKL. Trimming removed 8 bases at V and 8 bases at J, with 10 bases between.